The clone carrying this TCR beta chain was seen many times. What it binds is unknown. Deletions cut 7 bases from V and 5 bases from J, with 6 bases between. Germline values: CDR1 SGHRS, CDR2 YFSETQ. The CDR3 length is 10 residues. TCRdb called the 5' RACE reads again in MiXCR, with one record for every CDR3 protein. The table shows about 28,000 distinct CDR3 sequences, with 7.1% occurring only once. The data are from a study of spatial heterogeneity in lung cancer. Study-wide context: Compared with alpha-chain sequences, beta-chain sequences were consistently detected in greater numbers. Notes on the study in general: The study found that expanded intratumoral alpha and beta TCR counts tracked tumor mutation counts.

This sample's time point: sample taken at primary tumor resection. The donors were approximately 70 patients with non-small cell lung cancer that was early-stage and untreated. This chain joins TRBV5-1 and TRBJ2-5; tentative D call: TRBD2 (5 bases). The sample in question was lung tumor tissue, obtained at surgery. The sequence derives from a male donor with early-stage non-small cell lung cancer. The chain's CDR3 is CASGEETQYF. The CDR3 nucleotides are TGCGCCAGCGGGGAGGAGACCCAGTACTTC.